Included here is one T cell receptor beta chain sequence, with context. Its target is unknown. Time point in this sample: inflamed ileum from the surgical specimen. This specimen belongs to a study of T cell repertoires in ileal Crohn's disease. Study outcomes and limitations: All patients with clonality above 26.8% had endoscopic recurrence.

TCRdb keeps only in-frame clones here, not all; method: immunoSEQ multiplex PCR. Among around 1,700 clones listed, over 85% were seen once. The CDR3 has 14 residues. V lost 2 bases and J lost 6, with 14 bases in between. Per the germline V gene, CDR1 is SGHDN and CDR2 is FVKESK. The sequenced sample was ileal tissue. This TCR derives from an adult with Crohn's disease. The V and J genes are TRBV14 and TRBJ2-7; D might be TRBD1 (6 bases). CDR3 sequence: CASSQRTGLSEQYF. The DNA for the CDR3 is TGTGCCAGCAGCCAAAGAACAGGGTTGAGCGAGCAGTACTTC.